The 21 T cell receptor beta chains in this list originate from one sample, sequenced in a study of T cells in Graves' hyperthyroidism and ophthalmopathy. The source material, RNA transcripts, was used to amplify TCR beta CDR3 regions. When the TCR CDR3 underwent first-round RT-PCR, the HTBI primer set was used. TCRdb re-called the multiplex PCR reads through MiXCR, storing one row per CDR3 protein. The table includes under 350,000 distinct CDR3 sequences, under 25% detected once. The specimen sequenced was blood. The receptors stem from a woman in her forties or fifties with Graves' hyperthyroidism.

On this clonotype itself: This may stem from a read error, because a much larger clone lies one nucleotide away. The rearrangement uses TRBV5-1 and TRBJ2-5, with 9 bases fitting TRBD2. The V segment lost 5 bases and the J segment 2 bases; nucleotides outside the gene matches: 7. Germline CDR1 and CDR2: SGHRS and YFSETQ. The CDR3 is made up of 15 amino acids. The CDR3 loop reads CASSPAGGKQETQYF. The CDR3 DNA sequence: TGCGCCAGCAGTCCAGCGGGGGGCAAACAAGAGACCCAGTACTTC. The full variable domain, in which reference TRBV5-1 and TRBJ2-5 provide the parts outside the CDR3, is KAGVTQTPRYLIKTRGQQVTLSCSPISGHRSVSWYQQTPGQGLQFLFEYFSETQRNKGNFPGRFSGRQFSNSRSEMNVSTLELGDSALYLCASSPAGGKQETQYFGPGTRLLVL.

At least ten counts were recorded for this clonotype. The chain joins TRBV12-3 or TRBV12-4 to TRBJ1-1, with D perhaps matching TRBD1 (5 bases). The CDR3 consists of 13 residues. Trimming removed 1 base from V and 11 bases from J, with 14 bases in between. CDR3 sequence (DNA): TGTGCCAGCAGTTTAGGGGGACCTTCGAGGGCTTTCTTT. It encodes CASSLGGPSRAFF.

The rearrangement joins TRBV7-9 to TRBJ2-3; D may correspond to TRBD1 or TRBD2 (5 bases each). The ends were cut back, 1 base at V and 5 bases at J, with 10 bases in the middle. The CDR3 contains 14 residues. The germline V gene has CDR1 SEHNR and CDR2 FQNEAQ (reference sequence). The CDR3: CASSLGDGLDTQYF. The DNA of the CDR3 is TGTGCCAGCAGCTTAGGGGACGGCTTAGATACGCAGTATTTT.

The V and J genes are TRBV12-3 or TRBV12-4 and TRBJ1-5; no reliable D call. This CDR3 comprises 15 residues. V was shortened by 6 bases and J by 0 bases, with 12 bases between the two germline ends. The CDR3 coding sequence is TGTGCCAGCAGCCCGACACGCTATAGCAATCAGCCCCAGCATTTT. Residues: CASSPTRYSNQPQHF.

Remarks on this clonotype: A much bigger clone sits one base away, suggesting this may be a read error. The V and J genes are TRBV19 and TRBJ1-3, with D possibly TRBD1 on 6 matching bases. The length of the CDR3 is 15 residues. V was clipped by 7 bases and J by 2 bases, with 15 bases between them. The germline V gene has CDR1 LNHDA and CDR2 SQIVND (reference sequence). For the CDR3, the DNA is TGTGCCAGTACCAAGACAGGCCGCCCTGGAAACACCATATATTTT. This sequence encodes CASTKTGRPGNTIYF.

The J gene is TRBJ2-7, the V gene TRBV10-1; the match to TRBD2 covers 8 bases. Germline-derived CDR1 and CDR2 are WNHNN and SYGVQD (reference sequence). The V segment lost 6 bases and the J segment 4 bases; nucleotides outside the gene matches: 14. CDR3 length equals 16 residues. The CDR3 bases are TGCGCCAGCAGCGGATCGCCCAGCGGGAGTATTTACGAGCAGTACTTC. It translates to CASSGSPSGSIYEQYF.

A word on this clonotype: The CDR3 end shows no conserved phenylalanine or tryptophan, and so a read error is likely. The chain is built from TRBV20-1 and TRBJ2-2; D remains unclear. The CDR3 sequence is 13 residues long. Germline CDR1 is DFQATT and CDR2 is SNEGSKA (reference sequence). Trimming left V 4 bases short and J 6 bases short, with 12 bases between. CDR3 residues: CSANMGVAGELFL. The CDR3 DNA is TGCAGTGCTAATATGGGTGTCGCCGGGGAGCTGTTTCTT.

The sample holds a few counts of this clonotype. This chain's CDR3 is CASSQDGLAPANVLTF. The CDR3 bases are TGTGCCAGCAGCCAAGATGGACTAGCACCGGCCAACGTCCTGACTTTC. The chain joins TRBV3-1 to TRBJ2-6; TRBD2 agrees at 8 bases. This CDR3 has 16 amino acids. The V gene's germline CDR1 is LGHDT and CDR2 YNNKEL (reference sequence). Losses at the gene ends were 0 bases for V and 6 bases for J; bases not matched to a gene: 4.

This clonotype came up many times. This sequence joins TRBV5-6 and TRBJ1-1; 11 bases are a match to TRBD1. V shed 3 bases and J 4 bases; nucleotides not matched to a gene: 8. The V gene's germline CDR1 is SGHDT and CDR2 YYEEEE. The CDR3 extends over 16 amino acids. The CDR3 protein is CASSSDRGLGGTEAFF. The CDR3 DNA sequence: TGTGCCAGCAGCTCGGACAGGGGGCTGGGGGGCACTGAAGCTTTCTTT.

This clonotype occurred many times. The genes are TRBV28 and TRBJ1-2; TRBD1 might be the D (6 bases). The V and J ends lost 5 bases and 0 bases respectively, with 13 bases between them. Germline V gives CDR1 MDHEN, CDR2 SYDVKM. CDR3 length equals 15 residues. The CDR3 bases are TGTGCCAGCAGTACGGTGACAGGTGCTAACTATGGCTACACCTTC. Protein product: CASSTVTGANYGYTF.

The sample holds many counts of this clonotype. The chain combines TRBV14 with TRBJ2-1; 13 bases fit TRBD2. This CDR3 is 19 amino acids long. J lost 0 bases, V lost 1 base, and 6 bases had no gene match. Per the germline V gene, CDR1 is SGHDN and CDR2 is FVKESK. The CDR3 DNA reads TGTGCCAGCAGCCAAGCTCCGGGACTAGCGGGGAGCTCCTACAATGAGCAGTTCTTC. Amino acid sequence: CASSQAPGLAGSSYNEQFF.

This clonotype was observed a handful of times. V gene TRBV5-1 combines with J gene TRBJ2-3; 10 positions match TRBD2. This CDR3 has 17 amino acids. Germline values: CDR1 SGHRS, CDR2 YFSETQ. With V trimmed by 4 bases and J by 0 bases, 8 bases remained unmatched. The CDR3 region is CASSKTGLAVSTDTQYF. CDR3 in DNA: TGCGCCAGCAGCAAAACTGGACTAGCGGTGAGCACAGATACGCAGTATTTT.

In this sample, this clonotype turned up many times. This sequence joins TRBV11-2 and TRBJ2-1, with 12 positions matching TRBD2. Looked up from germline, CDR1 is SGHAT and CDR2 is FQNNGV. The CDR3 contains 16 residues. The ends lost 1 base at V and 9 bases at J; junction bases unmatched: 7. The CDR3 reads CASSLALAGGPSEQFF. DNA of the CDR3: TGTGCCAGCAGCTTAGCTCTAGCGGGGGGGCCCAGTGAGCAGTTCTTC.

In nucleotides, the CDR3 is TGTGCCAGTACTGGGACTAGGAGAGATACGCAGTATTTT. Translating it yields CASTGTRRDTQYF. The chain recombines TRBV19 with TRBJ2-3, with TRBD2 matching 8 bases. CDR3 length: 13 amino acids. Germline CDR1 reads LNHDA; CDR2 reads SQIVND (reference sequence). With V trimmed by 7 bases and J by 5 bases, 5 bases remained unmatched.

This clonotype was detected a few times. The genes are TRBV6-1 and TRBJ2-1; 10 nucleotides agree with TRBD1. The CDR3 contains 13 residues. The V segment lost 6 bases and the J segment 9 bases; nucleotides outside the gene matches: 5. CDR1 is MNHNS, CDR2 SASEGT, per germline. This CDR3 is CASSQTGGGEQFF. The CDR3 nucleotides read TGTGCCAGCAGCCAGACAGGGGGCGGTGAGCAGTTCTTC.

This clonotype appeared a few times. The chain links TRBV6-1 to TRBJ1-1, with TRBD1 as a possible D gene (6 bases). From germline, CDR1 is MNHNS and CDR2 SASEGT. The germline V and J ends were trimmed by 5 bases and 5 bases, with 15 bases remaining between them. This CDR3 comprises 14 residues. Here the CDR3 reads CASSSDSGLTEAFF. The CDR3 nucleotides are TGTGCCAGCAGTTCGGACAGCGGGCTGACTGAAGCTTTCTTT.

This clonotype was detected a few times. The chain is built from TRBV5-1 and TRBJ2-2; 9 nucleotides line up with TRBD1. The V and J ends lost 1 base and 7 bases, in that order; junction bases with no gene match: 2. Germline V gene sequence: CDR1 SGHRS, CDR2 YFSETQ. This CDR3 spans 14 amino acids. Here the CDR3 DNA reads TGCGCCAGCAGCTTGTACAGGGGGCGCGGGGAGCTGTTTTTT. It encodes CASSLYRGRGELFF.

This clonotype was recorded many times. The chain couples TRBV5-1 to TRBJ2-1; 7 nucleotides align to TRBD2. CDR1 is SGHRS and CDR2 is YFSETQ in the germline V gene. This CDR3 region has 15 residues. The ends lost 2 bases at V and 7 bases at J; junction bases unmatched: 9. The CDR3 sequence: CASSFGGGSGNEQFF. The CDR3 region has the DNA TGCGCCAGCAGCTTCGGCGGGGGATCTGGGAATGAGCAGTTCTTC.

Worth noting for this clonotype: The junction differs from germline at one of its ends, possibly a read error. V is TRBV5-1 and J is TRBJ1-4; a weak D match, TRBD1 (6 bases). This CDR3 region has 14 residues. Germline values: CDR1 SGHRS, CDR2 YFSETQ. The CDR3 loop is CASSLQGRIEKLLF. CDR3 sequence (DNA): TGCGCCAGCAGCTTACAGGGAAGGATTGAAAAACTGCTTTTT.

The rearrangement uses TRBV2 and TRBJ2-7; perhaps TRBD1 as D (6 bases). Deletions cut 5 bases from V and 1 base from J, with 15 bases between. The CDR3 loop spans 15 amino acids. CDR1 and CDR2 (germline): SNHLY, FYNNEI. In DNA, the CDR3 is TGTGCCAGCAGTCCAGGGGACGCCTCATCCTACGAGCAGTACTTC. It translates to CASSPGDASSYEQYF.

The CDR3 DNA sequence: TGTGCCAGCAGGGCCACCGGGACTCAAGAGACCCAGTACTTC. Encoded protein: CASRATGTQETQYF. The chain joins TRBV12-3 or TRBV12-4 to TRBJ2-5; tentative D call: TRBD2 (6 bases). Trimming took 6 bases from V and 2 from J, leaving 13 bases between them. This CDR3 is built from 14 residues.